This record covers a single TCR beta chain. Its target is not known. This clone may be a read error of a much larger clone one base away. Unsorted bulk tissue of about 20-32 mg yielded co-extracted RNA and DNA. These data are taken from a study of tumor-infiltrating lymphocytes in primary liver carcinoma. Germline V gene lookup returns CDR1 SGHRS and CDR2 YFSETQ. CDR3 length equals 14 residues. With a constant-region primer, TCR beta cDNA was made from approximately 520 ng of total RNA. Modified slightly, ARM-PCR produced TCR beta libraries over three nested multiplex PCR rounds. A C-beta reverse primer and TRBV1-TRBV30 forward primers served in each of the first two PCR rounds, at 10 cycles apiece. TCRdb called the multiplex PCR reads again in MiXCR, with one record for every CDR3 protein. The sample yields tens of thousands of distinct CDR3 sequences, around 74% seen once. Findings of the study overall: About 7-25% of top clones, no more, were shared by all five regions.

This sequence joins TRBV5-1 and TRBJ2-1; 7 nucleotides line up with TRBD2. The sample was liver tumor tissue from sampling region 4. Stated subset: tumor region T4, right-lateral pole. This clonotype originated in a man aged 40-49 years with primary liver carcinoma and hepatitis B virus infection. The chain's CDR3 is CASRPSSGYNGQFF. CDR3 coding DNA: TGCGCCAGCAGGCCCTCTAGCGGATACAATGGGCAGTTCTTC.